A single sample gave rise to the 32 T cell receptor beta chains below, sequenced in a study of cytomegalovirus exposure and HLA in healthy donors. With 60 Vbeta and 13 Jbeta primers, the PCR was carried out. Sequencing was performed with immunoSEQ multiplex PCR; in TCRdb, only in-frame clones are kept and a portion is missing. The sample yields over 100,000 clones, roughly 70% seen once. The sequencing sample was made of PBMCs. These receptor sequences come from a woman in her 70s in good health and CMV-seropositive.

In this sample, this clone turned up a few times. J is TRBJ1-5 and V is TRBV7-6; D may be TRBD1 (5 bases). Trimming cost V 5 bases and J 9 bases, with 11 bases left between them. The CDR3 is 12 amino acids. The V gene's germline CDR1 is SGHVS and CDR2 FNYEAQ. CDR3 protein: CASSQGLWPQHF. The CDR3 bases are TGTGCCAGCAGCCAGGGTTTATGGCCCCAGCATTTT.

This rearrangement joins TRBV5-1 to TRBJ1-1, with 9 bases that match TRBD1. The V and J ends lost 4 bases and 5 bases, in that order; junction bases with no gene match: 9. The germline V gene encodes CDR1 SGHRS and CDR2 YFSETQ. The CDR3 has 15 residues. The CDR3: CASSLNRGLGTEAFF. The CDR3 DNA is TGCGCCAGCAGCCTTAACAGGGGGCTGGGGACTGAAGCTTTCTTT.

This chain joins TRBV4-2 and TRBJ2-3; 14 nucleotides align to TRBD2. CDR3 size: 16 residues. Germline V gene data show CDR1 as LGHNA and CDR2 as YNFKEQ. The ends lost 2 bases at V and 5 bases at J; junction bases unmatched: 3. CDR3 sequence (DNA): TGTGCCAGCAGCCAACCCGGGACTAGCGGGGGAGATACGCAGTATTTT. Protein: CASSQPGTSGGDTQYF.

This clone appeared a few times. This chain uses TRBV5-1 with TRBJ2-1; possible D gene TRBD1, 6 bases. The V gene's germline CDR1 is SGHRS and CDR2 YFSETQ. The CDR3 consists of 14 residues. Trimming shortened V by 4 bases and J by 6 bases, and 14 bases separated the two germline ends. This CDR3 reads CASSPPGQSNEQFF. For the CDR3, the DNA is TGCGCCAGCAGCCCACCTGGACAGAGCAATGAGCAGTTCTTC.

CDR3 sequence: CAWLRQGARNTEAFF. The CDR3 DNA reads TGTGCCTGGCTGAGACAGGGGGCGCGGAACACTGAAGCTTTCTTT. The chain recombines TRBV30 with TRBJ1-1, with 10 bases that match TRBD1. V dropped 5 bases and J dropped 1; count of bases not matched to a gene: 7. The germline CDR1 and CDR2 sequences are GTSNPN and SVGIG (reference sequence). The CDR3 is 15 amino acids.

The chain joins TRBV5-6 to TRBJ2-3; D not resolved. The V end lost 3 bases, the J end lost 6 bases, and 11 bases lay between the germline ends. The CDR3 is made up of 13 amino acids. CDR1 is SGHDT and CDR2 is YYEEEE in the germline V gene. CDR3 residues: CASSSYSRDTQYF. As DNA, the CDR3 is TGTGCCAGCAGCTCGTACAGTCGGGATACGCAGTATTTT. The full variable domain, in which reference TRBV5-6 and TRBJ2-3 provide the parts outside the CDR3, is DAGVTQSPTHLIKTRGQQVTLRCSPKSGHDTVSWYQQALGQGPQFIFQYYEEEERQRGNFPDRFSGHQFPNYSSELNVNALLLGDSALYLCASSSYSRDTQYFGPGTRLTVL.

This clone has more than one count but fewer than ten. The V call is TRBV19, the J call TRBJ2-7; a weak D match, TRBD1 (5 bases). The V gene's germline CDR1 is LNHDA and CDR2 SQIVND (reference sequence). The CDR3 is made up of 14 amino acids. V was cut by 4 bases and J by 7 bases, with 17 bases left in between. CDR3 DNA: TGTGCCAGTAGTAGCGCAGGGCTCCCGAGAGAGCAGTACTTC. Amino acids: CASSSAGLPREQYF.

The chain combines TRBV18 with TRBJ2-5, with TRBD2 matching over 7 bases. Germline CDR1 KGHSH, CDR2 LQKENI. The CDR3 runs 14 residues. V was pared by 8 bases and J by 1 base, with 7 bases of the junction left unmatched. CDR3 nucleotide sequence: TGTGCCAGCGCGTCCGGGGGGTTCCAAGAGACCCAGTACTTC. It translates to CASASGGFQETQYF.

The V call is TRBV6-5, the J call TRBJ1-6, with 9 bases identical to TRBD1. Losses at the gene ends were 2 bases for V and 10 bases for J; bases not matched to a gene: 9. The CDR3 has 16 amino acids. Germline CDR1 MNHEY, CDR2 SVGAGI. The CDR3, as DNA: TGTGCCAGCAGTTACGAAGGGACAGGGAGCCGATCACCCCTCCACTTT. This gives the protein CASSYEGTGSRSPLHF.

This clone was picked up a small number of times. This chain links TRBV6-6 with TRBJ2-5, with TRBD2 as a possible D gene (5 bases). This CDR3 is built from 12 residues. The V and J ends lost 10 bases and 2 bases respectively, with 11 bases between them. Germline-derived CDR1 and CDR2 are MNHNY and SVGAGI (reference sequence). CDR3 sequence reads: CATSRGQETQYF. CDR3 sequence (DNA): TGTGCCACCTCGAGAGGGCAAGAGACCCAGTACTTC.

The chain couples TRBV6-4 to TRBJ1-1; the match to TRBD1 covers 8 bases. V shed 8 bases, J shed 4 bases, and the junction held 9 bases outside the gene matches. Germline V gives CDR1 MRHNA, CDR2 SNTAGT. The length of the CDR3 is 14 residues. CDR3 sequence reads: CASRRDGQGTEAFF. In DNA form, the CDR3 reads TGTGCCAGCCGTAGAGATGGACAGGGCACTGAAGCTTTCTTT.

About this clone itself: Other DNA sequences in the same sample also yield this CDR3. CDR3 protein: CAWSGPGDTQYF. The CDR3 DNA reads as TGTGCCTGGTCAGGGCCTGGGGATACGCAGTATTTT. The V and J genes are TRBV30 and TRBJ2-3; D may be TRBD1 (5 bases). The CDR3 loop spans 12 amino acids. The germline V and J ends were trimmed by 5 bases and 6 bases, with 12 bases remaining between them. The germline gives CDR1 GTSNPN, CDR2 SVGIG (reference sequence).

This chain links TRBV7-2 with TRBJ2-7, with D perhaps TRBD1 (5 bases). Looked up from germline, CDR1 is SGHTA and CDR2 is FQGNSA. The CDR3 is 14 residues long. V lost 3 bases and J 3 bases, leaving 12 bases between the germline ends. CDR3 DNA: TGTGCCAGCAGCTTGCGGCAGGGAAACTACGAGCAGTACTTC. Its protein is CASSLRQGNYEQYF.

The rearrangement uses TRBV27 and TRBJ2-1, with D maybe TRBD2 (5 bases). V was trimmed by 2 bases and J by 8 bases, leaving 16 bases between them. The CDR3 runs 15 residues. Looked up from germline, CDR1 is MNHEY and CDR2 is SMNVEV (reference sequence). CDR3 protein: CASSLDPGSRDEQFF. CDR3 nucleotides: TGTGCCAGCAGTTTAGACCCTGGGAGCCGGGATGAGCAGTTCTTC.

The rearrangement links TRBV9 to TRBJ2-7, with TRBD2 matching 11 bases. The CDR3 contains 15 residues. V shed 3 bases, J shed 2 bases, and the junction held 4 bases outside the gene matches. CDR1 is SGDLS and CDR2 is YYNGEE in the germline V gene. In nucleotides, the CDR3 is TGTGCCAGCAGCGGGGGACTAGCGGATACCTACGAGCAGTACTTC. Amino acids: CASSGGLADTYEQYF. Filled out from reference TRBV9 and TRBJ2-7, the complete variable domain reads DSGVTQTPKHLITATGQRVTLRCSPRSGDLSVYWYQQSLDQGLQFLIQYYNGEERAKGNILERFSAQQFPDLHSELNLSSLELGDSALYFCASSGGLADTYEQYFGPGTRLTVT.

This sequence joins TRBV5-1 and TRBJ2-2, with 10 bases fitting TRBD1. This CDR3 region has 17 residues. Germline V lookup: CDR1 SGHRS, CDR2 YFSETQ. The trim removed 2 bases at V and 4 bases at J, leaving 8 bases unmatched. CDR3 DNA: TGCGCCAGCAGCTTCGGACAGGGGGTTGGTAGCACCGGGGAGCTGTTTTTT. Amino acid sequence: CASSFGQGVGSTGELFF.

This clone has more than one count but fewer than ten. CDR3 amino acids: CASSSSTGPYEQYF. The DNA for the CDR3 is TGTGCCAGTAGTAGTTCGACAGGGCCCTACGAGCAGTACTTC. The genes are TRBV19 and TRBJ2-7; TRBD1 aligns across 7 bases. Germline V gene sequence: CDR1 LNHDA, CDR2 SQIVND (reference sequence). V trimming: 4 bases; J trimming: 2 bases; junction bases outside the gene matches: 5. The CDR3 contains 14 residues.

CDR3 protein: CASRSGTGTYEQYF. CDR3 in DNA: TGTGCCAGCAGATCCGGGACAGGGACCTACGAGCAGTACTTC. This chain joins TRBV6-1 and TRBJ2-7; 9 positions agree with TRBD1. J was trimmed by 2 bases and V by 6 bases; bases with no gene match: 5. This CDR3 spans 14 amino acids. The germline gives CDR1 MNHNS, CDR2 SASEGT.

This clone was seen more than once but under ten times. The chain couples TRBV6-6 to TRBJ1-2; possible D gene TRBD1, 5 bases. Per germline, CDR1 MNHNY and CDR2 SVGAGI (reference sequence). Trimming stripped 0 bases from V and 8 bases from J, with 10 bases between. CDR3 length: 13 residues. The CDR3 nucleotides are TGTGCCAGCAGTTACTCGACAGTCCGGGGCTACACCTTC. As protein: CASSYSTVRGYTF.

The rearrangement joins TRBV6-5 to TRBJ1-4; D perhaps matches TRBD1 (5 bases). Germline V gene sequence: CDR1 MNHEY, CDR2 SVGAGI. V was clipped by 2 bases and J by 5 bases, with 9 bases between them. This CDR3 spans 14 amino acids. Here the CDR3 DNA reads TGTGCCAGCAGTTACGGTTCAGGGAATGAAAAACTGTTTTTT. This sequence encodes CASSYGSGNEKLFF.

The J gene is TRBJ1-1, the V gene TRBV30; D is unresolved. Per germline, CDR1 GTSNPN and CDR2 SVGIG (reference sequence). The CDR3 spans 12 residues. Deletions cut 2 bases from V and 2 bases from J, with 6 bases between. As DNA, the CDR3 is TGTGCCTGGAGTCAGTCAAACACTGAAGCTTTCTTT. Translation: CAWSQSNTEAFF. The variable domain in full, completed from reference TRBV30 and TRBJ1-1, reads SQTIHQWPATLVQPVGSPLSLECTVEGTSNPNLYWYRQAAGRGLQLLFYSVGIGQISSEVPQNLSASRPQDRQFILSSKKLLLSDSGFYLCAWSQSNTEAFFGQGTRLTVV.

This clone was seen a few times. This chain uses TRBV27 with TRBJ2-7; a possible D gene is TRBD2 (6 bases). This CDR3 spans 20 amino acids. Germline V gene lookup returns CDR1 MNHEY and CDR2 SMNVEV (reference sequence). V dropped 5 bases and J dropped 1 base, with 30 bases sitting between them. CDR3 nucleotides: TGTGCCAGCAGTCCCGATGTATCCGTGGGGGGACCTACTTCGTCCTACGAGCAGTACTTC. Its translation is CASSPDVSVGGPTSSYEQYF.

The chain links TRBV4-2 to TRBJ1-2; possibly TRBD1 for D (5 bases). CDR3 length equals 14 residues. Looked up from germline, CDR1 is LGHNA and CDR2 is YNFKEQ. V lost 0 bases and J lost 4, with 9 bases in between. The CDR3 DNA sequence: TGTGCCAGCAGCCAAGACGGGGGGGGCTATGGCTACACCTTC. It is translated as CASSQDGGGYGYTF.

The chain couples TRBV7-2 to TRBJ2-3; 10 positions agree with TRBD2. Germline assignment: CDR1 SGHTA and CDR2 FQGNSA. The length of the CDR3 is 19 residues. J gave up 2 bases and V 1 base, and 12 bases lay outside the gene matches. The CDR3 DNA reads TGTGCCAGCAGCTTAGGCCCAATTCTCAGCGGGGGGGCCACAGATACGCAGTATTTT. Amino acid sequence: CASSLGPILSGGATDTQYF.

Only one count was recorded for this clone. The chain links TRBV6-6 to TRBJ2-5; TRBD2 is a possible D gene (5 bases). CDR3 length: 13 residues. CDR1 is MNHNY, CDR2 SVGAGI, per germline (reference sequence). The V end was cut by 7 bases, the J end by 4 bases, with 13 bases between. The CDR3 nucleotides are TGTGCCAGCAATCGGGATGATGTAGAGACCCAGTACTTC. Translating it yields CASNRDDVETQYF.

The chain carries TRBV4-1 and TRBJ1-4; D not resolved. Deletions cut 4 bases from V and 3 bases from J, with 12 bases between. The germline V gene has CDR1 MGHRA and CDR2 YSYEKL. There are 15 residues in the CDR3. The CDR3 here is CASSRNSIANEKLFF. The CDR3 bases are TGCGCCAGCAGCCGCAACAGTATTGCTAATGAAAAACTGTTTTTT.

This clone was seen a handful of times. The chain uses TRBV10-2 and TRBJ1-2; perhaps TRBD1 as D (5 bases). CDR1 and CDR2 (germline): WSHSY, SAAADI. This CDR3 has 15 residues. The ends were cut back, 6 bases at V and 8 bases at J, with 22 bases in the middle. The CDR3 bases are TGCGCCAGCAGCGATACGCGAACAGGTCCAGGGGGCTACACCTTC. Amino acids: CASSDTRTGPGGYTF.

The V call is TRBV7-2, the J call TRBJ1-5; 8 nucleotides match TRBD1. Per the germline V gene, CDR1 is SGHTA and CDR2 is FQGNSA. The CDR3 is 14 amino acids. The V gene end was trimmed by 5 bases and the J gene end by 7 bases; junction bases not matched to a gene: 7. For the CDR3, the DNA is TGTGCCAGCAGCCCTCAGGGGGCCGGACAGCCCCAGCATTTT. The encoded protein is CASSPQGAGQPQHF.

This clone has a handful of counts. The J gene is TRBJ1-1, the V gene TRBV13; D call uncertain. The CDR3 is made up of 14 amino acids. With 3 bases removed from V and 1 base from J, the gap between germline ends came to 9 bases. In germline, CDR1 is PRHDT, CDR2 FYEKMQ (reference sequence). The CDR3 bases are TGTGCCAGCAGCTTCGCAGGCTCGAACACTGAAGCTTTCTTT. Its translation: CASSFAGSNTEAFF.

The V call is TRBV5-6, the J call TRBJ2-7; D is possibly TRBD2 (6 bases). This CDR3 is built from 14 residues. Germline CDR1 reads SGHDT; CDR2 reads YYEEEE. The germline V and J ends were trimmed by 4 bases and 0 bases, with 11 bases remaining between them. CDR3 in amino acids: CASSRRGSSYEQYF. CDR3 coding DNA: TGTGCCAGCAGCCGACGGGGGAGCTCCTACGAGCAGTACTTC.

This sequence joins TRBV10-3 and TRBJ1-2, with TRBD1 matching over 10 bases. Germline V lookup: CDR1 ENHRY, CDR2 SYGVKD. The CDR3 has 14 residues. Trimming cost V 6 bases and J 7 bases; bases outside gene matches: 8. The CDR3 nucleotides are TGTGCCATCAGCGGACAGGGGGACGGGATTGGCTACACCTTC. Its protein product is CAISGQGDGIGYTF.

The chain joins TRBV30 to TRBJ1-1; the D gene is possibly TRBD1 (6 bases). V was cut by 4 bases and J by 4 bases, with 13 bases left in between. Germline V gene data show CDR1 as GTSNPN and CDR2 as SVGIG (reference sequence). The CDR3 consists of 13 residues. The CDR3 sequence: CAWTGDVVTEAFF. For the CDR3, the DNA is TGTGCCTGGACAGGGGACGTTGTCACTGAAGCTTTCTTT.